This T cell receptor (beta chain) came from a study of blood T cell repertoires in COVID-19. Study context: T cells, B-cell-depleted T cells, or PBMCs supplied cDNA or gDNA.

Cohorts were determined from participant-reported clinical history. Generated by immunoSEQ multiplex PCR, the TCRdb table keeps only in-frame clones and is missing some. The sample carries approximately 230,000 clones, about nine tenths recorded once. The source material was PBMCs or T cells enriched from blood (not recorded which). The receptor comes from a woman aged 30 to 39 with acute COVID-19.

In DNA, the CDR3 is TGTGCCAGCAGTCCCAGACTAGCGGTCGAGTACTTC. As protein: CASSPRLAVEYF. This sequence joins TRBV28 and TRBJ2-7, with 9 positions matching TRBD2. The CDR3 contains 12 residues. Trimming cost V 5 bases and J 11 bases; bases outside gene matches: 7. The germline CDR1 and CDR2 sequences are MDHEN and SYDVKM.